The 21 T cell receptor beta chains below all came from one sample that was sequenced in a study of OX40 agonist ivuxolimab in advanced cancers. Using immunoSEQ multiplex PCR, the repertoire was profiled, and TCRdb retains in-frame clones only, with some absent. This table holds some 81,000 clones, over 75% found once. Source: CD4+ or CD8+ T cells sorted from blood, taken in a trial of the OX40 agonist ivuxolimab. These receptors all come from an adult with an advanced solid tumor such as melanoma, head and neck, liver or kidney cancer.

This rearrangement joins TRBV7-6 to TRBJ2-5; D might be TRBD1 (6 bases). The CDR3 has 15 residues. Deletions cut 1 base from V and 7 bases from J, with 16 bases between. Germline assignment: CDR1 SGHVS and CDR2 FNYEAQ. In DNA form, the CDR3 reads TGTGCCAGCAGCTTAGGGGGAGTCCAGGGGTGGACCCAGTACTTC. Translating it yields CASSLGGVQGWTQYF.

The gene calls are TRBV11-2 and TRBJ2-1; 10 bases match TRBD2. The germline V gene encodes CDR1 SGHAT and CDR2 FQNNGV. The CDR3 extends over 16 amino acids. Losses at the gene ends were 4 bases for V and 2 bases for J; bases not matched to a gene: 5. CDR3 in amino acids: CASSSVAGGTYNEQFF. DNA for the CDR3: TGTGCCAGCAGCTCAGTAGCGGGGGGTACCTACAATGAGCAGTTCTTC.

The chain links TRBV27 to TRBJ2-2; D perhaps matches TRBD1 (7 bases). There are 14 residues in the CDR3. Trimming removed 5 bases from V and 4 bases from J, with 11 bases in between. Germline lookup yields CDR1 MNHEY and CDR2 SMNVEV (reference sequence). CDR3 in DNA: TGTGCCAGCAGTAGGGGGCGGGGCACCGGGGAGCTGTTTTTT. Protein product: CASSRGRGTGELFF.

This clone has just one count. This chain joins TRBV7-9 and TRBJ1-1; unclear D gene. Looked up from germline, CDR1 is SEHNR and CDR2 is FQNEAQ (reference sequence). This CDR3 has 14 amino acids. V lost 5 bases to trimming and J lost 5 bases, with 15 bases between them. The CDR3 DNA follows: TGTGCCAGCAGCCCTCGCGGGTCGCGGACTGAAGCTTTCTTT. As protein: CASSPRGSRTEAFF.

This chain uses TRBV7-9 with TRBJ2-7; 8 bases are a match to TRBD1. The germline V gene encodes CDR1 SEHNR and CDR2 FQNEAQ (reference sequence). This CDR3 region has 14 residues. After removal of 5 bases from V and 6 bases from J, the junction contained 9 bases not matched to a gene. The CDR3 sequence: CASSPGTGASEQYF. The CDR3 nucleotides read TGTGCCAGCAGCCCCGGGACAGGTGCCTCCGAGCAGTACTTC.

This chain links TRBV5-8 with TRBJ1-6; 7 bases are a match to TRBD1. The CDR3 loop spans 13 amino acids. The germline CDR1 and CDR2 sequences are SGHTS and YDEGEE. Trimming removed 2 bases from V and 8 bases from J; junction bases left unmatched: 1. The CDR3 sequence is CASSLTGDSPLHF. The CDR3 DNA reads TGTGCCAGCAGCTTAACAGGGGATTCACCCCTCCACTTT.

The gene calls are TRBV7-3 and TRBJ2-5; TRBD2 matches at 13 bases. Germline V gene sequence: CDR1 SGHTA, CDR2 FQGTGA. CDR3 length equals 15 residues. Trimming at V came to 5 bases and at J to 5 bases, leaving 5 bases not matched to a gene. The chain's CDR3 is CASSMTSGGQETQYF. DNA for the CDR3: TGTGCCAGCAGCATGACTAGCGGGGGGCAGGAGACCCAGTACTTC.

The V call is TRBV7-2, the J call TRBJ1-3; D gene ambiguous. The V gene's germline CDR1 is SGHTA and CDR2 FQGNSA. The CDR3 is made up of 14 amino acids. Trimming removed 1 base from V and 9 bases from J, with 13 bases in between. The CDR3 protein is CASSLDSLSGTIYF. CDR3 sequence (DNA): TGTGCCAGCAGCTTAGACAGTCTCTCCGGCACCATATATTTT.

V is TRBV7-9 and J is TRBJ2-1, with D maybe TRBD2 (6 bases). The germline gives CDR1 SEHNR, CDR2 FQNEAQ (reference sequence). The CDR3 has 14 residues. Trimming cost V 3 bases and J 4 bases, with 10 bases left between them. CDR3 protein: CASSFAGGYNEQFF. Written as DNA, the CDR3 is TGTGCCAGCAGCTTCGCTGGGGGGTACAATGAGCAGTTCTTC.

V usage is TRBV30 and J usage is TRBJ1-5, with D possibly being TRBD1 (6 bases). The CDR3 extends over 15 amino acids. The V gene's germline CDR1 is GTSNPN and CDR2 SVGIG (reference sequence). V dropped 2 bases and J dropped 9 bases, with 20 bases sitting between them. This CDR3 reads CAWSLTGLVSMPQHF. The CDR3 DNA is TGTGCCTGGAGTTTGACAGGACTCGTGAGTATGCCCCAGCATTTT.

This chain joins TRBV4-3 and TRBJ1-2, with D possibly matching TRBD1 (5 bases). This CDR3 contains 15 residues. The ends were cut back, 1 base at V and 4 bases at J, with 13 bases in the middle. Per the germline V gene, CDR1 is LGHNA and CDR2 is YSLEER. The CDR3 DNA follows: TGCGCCAGCAGCCAAGCGGTAAGGGGAAGCTATGGCTACACCTTC. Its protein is CASSQAVRGSYGYTF.

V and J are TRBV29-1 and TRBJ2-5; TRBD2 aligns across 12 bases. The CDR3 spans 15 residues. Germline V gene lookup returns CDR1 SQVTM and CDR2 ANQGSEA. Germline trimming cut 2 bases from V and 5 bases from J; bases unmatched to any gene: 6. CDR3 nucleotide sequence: TGCAGCGTTGAACCCCTAGCGGGGGGGCGGGAGACCCAGTACTTC. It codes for CSVEPLAGGRETQYF.

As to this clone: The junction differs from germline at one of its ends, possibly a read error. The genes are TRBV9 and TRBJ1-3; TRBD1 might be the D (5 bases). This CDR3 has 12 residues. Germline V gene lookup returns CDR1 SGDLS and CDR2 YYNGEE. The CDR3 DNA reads TGTGCCAGCAGCGGTGATGGGACCTCCTTAGATTTT. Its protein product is CASSGDGTSLDF.

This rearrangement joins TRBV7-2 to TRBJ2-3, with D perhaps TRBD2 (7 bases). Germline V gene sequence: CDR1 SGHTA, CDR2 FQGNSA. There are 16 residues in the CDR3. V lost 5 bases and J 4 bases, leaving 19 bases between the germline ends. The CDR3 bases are TGTGCCAGCAGCAAAGGTGCGGGGGCTTATTCAGATACGCAGTATTTT. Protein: CASSKGAGAYSDTQYF.

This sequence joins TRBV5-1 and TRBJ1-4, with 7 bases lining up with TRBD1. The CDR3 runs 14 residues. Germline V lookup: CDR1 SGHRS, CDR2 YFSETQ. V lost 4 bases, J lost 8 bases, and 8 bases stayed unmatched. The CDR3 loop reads CASSIQGGNEKLFF. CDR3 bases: TGCGCCAGCAGCATCCAGGGGGGGAACGAAAAACTGTTTTTT.

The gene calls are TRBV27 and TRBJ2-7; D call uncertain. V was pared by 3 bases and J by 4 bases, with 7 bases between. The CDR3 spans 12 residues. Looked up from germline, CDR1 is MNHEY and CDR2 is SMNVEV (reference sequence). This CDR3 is CASSLYGYEQYF. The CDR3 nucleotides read TGTGCCAGCAGTTTGTATGGGTACGAGCAGTACTTC.

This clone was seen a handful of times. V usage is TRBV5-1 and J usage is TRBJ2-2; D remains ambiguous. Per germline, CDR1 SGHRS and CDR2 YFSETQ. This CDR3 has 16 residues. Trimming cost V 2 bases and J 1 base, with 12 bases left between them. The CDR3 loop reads CASSFFGRMNTGELFF. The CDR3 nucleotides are TGCGCCAGCAGCTTTTTTGGGCGGATGAACACCGGGGAGCTGTTTTTT.

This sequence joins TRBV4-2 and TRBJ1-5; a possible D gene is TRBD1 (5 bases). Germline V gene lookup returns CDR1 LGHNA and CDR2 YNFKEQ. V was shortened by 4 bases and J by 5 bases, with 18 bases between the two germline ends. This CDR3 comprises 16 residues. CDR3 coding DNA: TGTGCCAGCAGCCCCGGTTCGGGGCAGGGAGATCAGCCCCAGCATTTT. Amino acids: CASSPGSGQGDQPQHF.

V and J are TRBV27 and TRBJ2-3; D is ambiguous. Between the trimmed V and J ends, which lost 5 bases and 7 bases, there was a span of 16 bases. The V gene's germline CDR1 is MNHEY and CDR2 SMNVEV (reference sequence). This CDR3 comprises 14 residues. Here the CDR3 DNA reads TGTGCCAGCAGTGAACTGGACGTCCGAAATACGCAGTATTTT. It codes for CASSELDVRNTQYF.

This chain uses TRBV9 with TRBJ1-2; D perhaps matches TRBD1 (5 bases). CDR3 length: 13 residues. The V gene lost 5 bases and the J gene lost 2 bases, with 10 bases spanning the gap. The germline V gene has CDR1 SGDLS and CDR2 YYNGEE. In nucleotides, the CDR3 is TGTGCCAGCAGTATACAGGCGAACTATGGCTACACCTTC. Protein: CASSIQANYGYTF. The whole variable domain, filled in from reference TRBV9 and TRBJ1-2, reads DSGVTQTPKHLITATGQRVTLRCSPRSGDLSVYWYQQSLDQGLQFLIQYYNGEERAKGNILERFSAQQFPDLHSELNLSSLELGDSALYFCASSIQANYGYTFGSGTRLTVV.

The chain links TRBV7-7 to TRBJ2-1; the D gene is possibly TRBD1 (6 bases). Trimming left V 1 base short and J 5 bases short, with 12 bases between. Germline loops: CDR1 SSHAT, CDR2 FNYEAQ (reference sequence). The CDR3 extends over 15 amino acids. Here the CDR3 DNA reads TGTGCCAGCAGCTTAGTACAGGGTGGAGACAATGAGCAGTTCTTC. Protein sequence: CASSLVQGGDNEQFF.